Listed below are T cell receptor beta chains from one sample, sequenced in a study of T-cell memory formation after mild COVID-19. TCRdb processed the 5' RACE reads anew with MiXCR; each CDR3 protein has one entry. The sample carries roughly 200,000 distinct CDR3 sequences, approximately 16% recorded once. Sequenced input: PBMCs or a T cell subset sorted from them (not recorded which). These receptors came from an adult woman who had mild COVID-19 (a few samples of this study predate the infection). Cell type and time point are not known. Each CDR3 is given with its conserved first and last residue. D genes are given only for firm matches. Only some rows state a clone size, as once, few, many or a class for expanded clones.

J: TRBJ2-1; size: few; D: NA; V: TRBV6-5; DNA: TGTGCCAGCAGTAACACAGGGCCCGCTAGCGTGTTCTTC; CDR3: CASSNTGPASVFF
J: TRBJ2-2; size: many; D: TRBD1; V: TRBV5-1; DNA: TGCGCCAGCAGCTTGGTCCCACGGGACAGCCCCAGGAACACCGGGGAGCTGTTTTTT; CDR3: CASSLVPRDSPRNTGELFF
J: TRBJ2-4; size: NA; D: NA; V: TRBV5-1; DNA: TGCGCCAGCAGGATGGTATATCGGGGAGCCAAAAACATTCAGTACTTC; CDR3: CASRMVYRGAKNIQYF
J: TRBJ1-1; size: NA; D: NA; V: TRBV18; DNA: TGTGCCAGCTCACCGGGCATGCAGAGCACTGAAGCTTTCTTT; CDR3: CASSPGMQSTEAFF
J: TRBJ2-3; size: few; D: TRBD2; V: TRBV7-8; DNA: TGTGCCAGCAGCTTAGGTCGAAGCGGGGGGAGCACAGATACGCAGTATTTT; CDR3: CASSLGRSGGSTDTQYF
J: TRBJ2-5; size: NA; D: NA; V: TRBV2; DNA: TGTGCCAGCAGTGAAGAGCGCGGGCAAGAGACCCAGTACTTC; CDR3: CASSEERGQETQYF
J: TRBJ1-1; size: NA; D: NA; V: TRBV12-3/TRBV12-4; DNA: TGTGCCAGCAGTCCCACCCGGGGCCGTACTGAAGCTTTCTTT; CDR3: CASSPTRGRTEAFF
J: TRBJ2-1; size: NA; D: TRBD2; V: TRBV7-8; DNA: TGTGCCAGCACCCCTCCAGCGGGAGGAAGGCAGTTCTTC; CDR3: CASTPPAGGRQFF
J: TRBJ2-5; size: NA; D: NA; V: TRBV5-1; DNA: TGCGCCAGCAGCAAGGGGCCACCTGGGGAGACCCAGTACTTC; CDR3: CASSKGPPGETQYF
J: TRBJ2-1; size: NA; D: TRBD2; V: TRBV5-4; DNA: TGTGCCAGCAGCCTCCAGGGACTAGCGGGGGGGAATGAGCAGTTCTTC; CDR3: CASSLQGLAGGNEQFF
J: TRBJ2-3; size: NA; D: NA; V: TRBV7-2; DNA: TGTGCCAGCAGCTTAGAGGCAAAGGGACGGATCCTCACAGATACGCAGTATTTT; CDR3: CASSLEAKGRILTDTQYF
J: TRBJ2-7; size: few; D: NA; V: TRBV7-2; DNA: TGTGCCAGCAGCTTAGAGCCAGGGAGAGGCGAGCAGTACTTC; CDR3: CASSLEPGRGEQYF
J: TRBJ2-4; size: few; D: TRBD1; V: TRBV30; DNA: TGTGCCTGGAGTGTACAAGGGACAGGGATGCTTCAGTACTTC; CDR3: CAWSVQGTGMLQYF
J: TRBJ2-1; size: NA; D: NA; V: TRBV7-3; DNA: TGTGCCAGCAGCAGCGGCTCCGGGGCCCCGGTCTTC; CDR3: CASSSGSGAPVF
J: TRBJ2-1; size: few; D: TRBD1; V: TRBV7-2; DNA: TGTGCCAGCAGCTTCTGGGGACAGGTGGGTGAGCAGTTCTTC; CDR3: CASSFWGQVGEQFF
J: TRBJ2-1; size: NA; D: TRBD2; V: TRBV7-2; DNA: TGTGCCAGCAGCTTAAAAGCGGGAGGTATAAATGAGCAGTTCTTC; CDR3: CASSLKAGGINEQFF
J: TRBJ2-3; size: few; D: TRBD2; V: TRBV5-1; DNA: TGCGCCAGCAGCTTGGATGCGGGAGGGCCAAATACGCAGTATTTT; CDR3: CASSLDAGGPNTQYF